This TCR beta chain derives from a study of OX40 agonist ivuxolimab in advanced cancers. Background for the entire study: Ivuxolimab, which targeted the costimulatory receptor OX40 (CD134), was an agonistic, fully human IgG2 monoclonal antibody. Intravenous ivuxolimab was administered to patients every 2 weeks at six dose levels: 0.01, 0.1, 0.3, 1.5, 3 and 10 mg/kg. Among the approximately 54 dose-escalation patients, around 19 had hepatocellular carcinoma, approximately 15 melanoma, 9 renal cell carcinoma and 9 head and neck cancer. The dose-escalation cohort was roughly 87% male with a mean age of about 60 years, ranging from 23 to 79. Prior anti-PD-1, anti-PD-L1 or anti-CTLA-4 therapy was permitted, and checkpoint inhibitors had been received by approximately 39% of dose-escalation patients. Three dose-escalation patients achieved partial responses, one with hepatocellular carcinoma and two with cutaneous melanoma. The point of sequencing TCRbeta in the periphery was to test whether ivuxolimab changed TCR sequence diversity and drove clonal T-cell expansion. The paper describes the monotherapy dose-escalation part (N of about 47 patients) of the phase I trial of ivuxolimab. Beyond this particular receptor, the publication reports: At doses of 0.1 to 3.0 mg/kg, clonal expansion of both CD4+ and CD8+ T cells in blood was seen between baseline and week 6. Antigen specificity was not determined for the clonally expanded peripheral T cells. After ivuxolimab, more expanded clones were found on average in CD8+ T cells than in CD4+ T cells. Low levels of normalized T-cell clonal expansion were also seen in some patients who did not respond. In the 0.1-3.0 mg/kg groups, partial responders had among the lowest normalized peripheral clonal expansion, particularly in CD8+ T cells.

A note on this clone: The specificity of this receptor is unknown. Qualities for individual bases were not recorded, and no much larger clone is one base off.

The junction shows trimming of 6 bases on V and 4 bases on J, plus 9 bases between the germline ends. As encoded in the germline V gene (reference sequence), CDR1 is SEHNR while CDR2 is FQNEAQ. CDR3 length: 12 amino acids, cysteine to phenylalanine. Kept here is only the CDR3 DNA, which spans 36 bases and is read in frame from base 1. Genomic DNA was extracted from sorted cells for sequencing of the TCRbeta CDR3 region. TCRbeta CDR3 regions were sequenced using the immunoSEQ Assay. In its TCRdb copy, this immuneACCESS table keeps in-frame sequences only and misses some clones. Where compared with another copy, unresolved V genes explain less than half of these, and the others have no known cause. For this sample the table gives 63,000 or so clones, of which around nine tenths were detected only once. Clones ranked in the top ten supply 2% to 2.5% of the sample. Patients with autoimmune disease history or receiving systemic immunosuppression were excluded from the trial. Peripheral blood for TCR sequencing was drawn from every dose cohort at baseline, at cycle 4 day 1 and at cycle 7 day 1. The samples were drawn from a first-in-human, open-label, multicenter phase I dose-escalation trial of ivuxolimab. Adults with locally advanced or metastatic melanoma, renal cell, hepatocellular, or head and neck squamous cell carcinoma were enrolled in the trial. CD4+ and CD8+ T cells were sorted separately from peripheral blood before TCR sequencing.

The V and J segments used are TRBV7-9 and TRBJ1-2; TRBD1 is a weak D gene call, 5 bases matching. The receptor's source is an adult with an advanced solid tumor such as melanoma, head and neck, liver or kidney cancer. Sequenced here: CD4+ or CD8+ T cells sorted from blood, sampled in a trial of the OX40 agonist ivuxolimab. The CDR3 amino acid sequence is: CASSWGTYGYTF. Here is the DNA: TGTGCCAGCAGTTGGGGGACCTATGGCTACACCTTC.